This T cell receptor (beta chain) was identified in a study of cytomegalovirus exposure and HLA in healthy donors. Amplification used 60 Vbeta primers and 13 Jbeta primers. Profiled with immunoSEQ multiplex PCR; TCRdb holds only in-frame clones, not every one. The table shows some 190,000 clones, with around 80% occurring only once. The CDR3 contains 12 residues. Per germline, CDR1 ENHRY and CDR2 SYGVKD. The V and J ends lost 8 bases and 6 bases, in that order; junction bases with no gene match: 5. The receptor comes from a girl aged 5 to 17 in good health and CMV-seropositive. The chain links TRBV10-3 to TRBJ2-3, with 7 bases identical to TRBD2. Sequences were obtained from PBMCs. Written as DNA, the CDR3 is TGTGCCATCGGGGGAGGGGACGATACGCAGTATTTT. Its translation: CAIGGGDDTQYF.